A single sample is the source of the 20 T cell receptor beta chains below, sequenced in a study of blood T cell repertoires in COVID-19. This table comes from immunoSEQ multiplex PCR, and its TCRdb copy is limited to in-frame clones, with some not included. The table shows around 63,000 clones, with roughly 88% occurring only once. Sequenced sample: peripheral blood. All receptors derive from a woman older than 75 with active COVID-19.

The rearrangement uses TRBV6-6 and TRBJ2-1; 10 positions match TRBD2. This CDR3 has 20 amino acids. Trimming removed 5 bases from V and 1 base from J; junction bases left unmatched: 17. From germline, CDR1 is MNHNY and CDR2 SVGAGI (reference sequence). CDR3 protein: CASSLRGAIIAGGSYNEQFF. CDR3 in DNA: TGTGCCAGCAGTCTTCGAGGGGCAATAATAGCGGGGGGTTCCTACAATGAGCAGTTCTTC.

V is TRBV6-4 and J is TRBJ1-2; the match to TRBD1 covers 8 bases. V was pared by 3 bases and J by 4 bases, with 7 bases of the junction left unmatched. The CDR3 consists of 15 residues. Germline CDR1 and CDR2: MRHNA and SNTAGT. DNA of the CDR3: TGTGCCAGCAGTGAACAGGGGGGATACGGCTATGGCTACACCTTC. Protein: CASSEQGGYGYGYTF.

The V call is TRBV12-1, the J call TRBJ2-7; the D call TRBD2 from the table was never checked on the DNA. TRBV12-1 is marked as a pseudogene. CDR3 size: 15 residues. CDR3 DNA: TGTGCCAGCAGCTCCACTAGCGGGGGGAAATACGAGCAGTACTTC. Translated, it gives CASSSTSGGKYEQYF.

The chain employs TRBV5-5 and TRBJ2-2, with D perhaps TRBD2 (5 bases). This CDR3 is 14 amino acids long. Germline V gives CDR1 SGHKS, CDR2 YYEKEE (reference sequence). The V end lost 7 bases, the J end lost 5 bases, and 15 bases lay between the germline ends. The CDR3 sequence is CASHRGRGTGELFF. CDR3 bases: TGTGCCAGCCACAGAGGGCGCGGGACCGGGGAGCTGTTTTTT. Variable domain in full (rest from reference TRBV5-5 and TRBJ2-2): DAGVTQSPTHLIKTRGQQVTLRCSPISGHKSVSWYQQVLGQGPQFIFQYYEKEERGRGNFPDRFSARQFPNYSSELNVNALLLGDSALYLCASHRGRGTGELFFGEGSRLTVL.

The chain is built from TRBV6-2 or TRBV6-3 and TRBJ2-3, with D uncertain. Trimming stripped 6 bases from V and 0 bases from J, with 16 bases between. The germline V gene has CDR1 MNHEY and CDR2 SVGEGT. This CDR3 is built from 16 residues. The CDR3 bases are TGTGCCAGCAGCCCCCGCCCCCTGGCTAGCACAGATACGCAGTATTTT. Translating gives CASSPRPLASTDTQYF.

V usage is TRBV21-1 and J usage is TRBJ2-3; the tabulated D call, TRBD2, remains unverified against the DNA. TRBV21-1 is recorded as a pseudogene. This CDR3 comprises 15 residues. CDR3 loop: CAPLGRGGFTDTQYF. DNA for the CDR3: TGTGCCCCCCTGGGGCGGGGGGGATTCACAGATACGCAGTATTTT.

The chain recombines TRBV5-8 with TRBJ2-1, with D perhaps TRBD2 (6 bases). The CDR3 is 18 amino acids. Trimming cost V 2 bases and J 0 bases, with 18 bases left between them. Germline V lookup: CDR1 SGHTS, CDR2 YDEGEE. The chain's CDR3 is CASSLDLTSRSSYNEQFF. The CDR3 nucleotides read TGTGCCAGCAGCTTAGATTTAACTAGCAGGAGCTCCTACAATGAGCAGTTCTTC.

In this sample, this clone turned up once. V is TRBV5-8 and J is TRBJ2-1; 7 positions agree with TRBD1. V shed 2 bases and J 5 bases; nucleotides not matched to a gene: 7. Germline loops: CDR1 SGHTS, CDR2 YDEGEE. The CDR3 length is 15 residues. The CDR3 DNA reads TGTGCCAGCAGCTTTAGAGGGGGCGCAAACAATGAGCAGTTCTTC. Amino acids: CASSFRGGANNEQFF.

The chain joins TRBV30 to TRBJ1-5; D ambiguous. This CDR3 is 14 amino acids long. With 1 base removed from V and 3 bases from J, the gap between germline ends came to 10 bases. Germline loops: CDR1 GTSNPN, CDR2 SVGIG (reference sequence). The CDR3 sequence is CAWSGASYNQPQHF. CDR3 DNA sequence: TGTGCCTGGAGTGGGGCAAGCTACAATCAGCCCCAGCATTTT. The full variable domain, its missing parts supplied by reference TRBV30 and TRBJ1-5, is SQTIHQWPATLVQPVGSPLSLECTVEGTSNPNLYWYRQAAGRGLQLLFYSVGIGQISSEVPQNLSASRPQDRQFILSSKKLLLSDSGFYLCAWSGASYNQPQHFGDGTRLSIL.

The chain is built from TRBV3-1 (or the pseudogene TRBV3-2) and TRBJ2-7; 9 bases are shared with TRBD1. Germline assignment: CDR1 LGHDT and CDR2 YNNKEL (reference sequence). V was clipped by 3 bases and J by 3 bases; unmatched bases: 6. This CDR3 contains 15 residues. Written as DNA, the CDR3 is TGTGCCAGCAGCCAGAACCCGGGACAGGGCTACGAGCAGTACTTC. Its protein product is CASSQNPGQGYEQYF.

The chain uses TRBV30 and TRBJ2-2, with 8 bases identical to TRBD1. V shed 0 bases, J shed 0 bases, and the junction held 3 bases outside the gene matches. CDR1 and CDR2 (germline): GTSNPN, SVGIG (reference sequence). There are 16 residues in the CDR3. CDR3 sequence (DNA): TGTGCCTGGAGTGTCGACAGGGGAACGAACACCGGGGAGCTGTTTTTT. Amino acid sequence: CAWSVDRGTNTGELFF.

V and J are TRBV4-3 and TRBJ2-3; unclear D gene. This CDR3 region has 13 residues. The germline V gene has CDR1 LGHNA and CDR2 YSLEER. With 3 bases removed from V and 2 bases from J, the gap between germline ends came to 6 bases. The CDR3 sequence is CASSQGFTDTQYF. CDR3 nucleotides: TGCGCCAGCAGCCAGGGCTTCACAGATACGCAGTATTTT.

J is TRBJ2-3 and V is TRBV6-5, with 7 bases fitting TRBD2. Trimming at V came to 4 bases and at J to 3 bases, leaving 7 bases not matched to a gene. This CDR3 contains 15 residues. CDR1 MNHEY and CDR2 SVGAGI come from the germline V gene. CDR3 coding DNA: TGTGCCAGCAGTTCATTCGGGGGGAATACAGATACGCAGTATTTT. Amino acids: CASSSFGGNTDTQYF.

The chain carries TRBV18 and TRBJ2-3; the match to TRBD1 covers 10 bases. Looked up from germline, CDR1 is KGHSH and CDR2 is LQKENI. The CDR3 has 14 residues. The V gene end was trimmed by 3 bases and the J gene end by 4 bases; junction bases not matched to a gene: 1. As DNA, the CDR3 is TGTGCCAGCTCACCGACAGGGGGCCCAGATACGCAGTATTTT. Translation gives CASSPTGGPDTQYF.

V usage is TRBV7-2 and J usage is TRBJ2-7; TRBD2 aligns across 13 bases. The CDR3 has 15 residues. Germline CDR1 reads SGHTA; CDR2 reads FQGNSA. The V gene end was trimmed by 4 bases and the J gene end by 4 bases; junction bases not matched to a gene: 4. In DNA, the CDR3 is TGTGCCAGCAGCTGGACTAGCGGGGGTGTATACGAGCAGTACTTC. Residues: CASSWTSGGVYEQYF.

The chain joins TRBV6-2 or TRBV6-3 to TRBJ1-1; D remains ambiguous. Germline V lookup: CDR1 MNHEY, CDR2 SVGEGT. V was clipped by 5 bases and J by 3 bases, with 13 bases between them. This CDR3 spans 14 amino acids. The CDR3 region has the DNA TGTGCCAGCAGTACGGGTCCGAGGGACACTGAAGCTTTCTTT. Translated: CASSTGPRDTEAFF.

This clone was counted between two and nine times. V is TRBV29-1 and J is TRBJ1-2, with a tentative D call TRBD1 (6 bases). CDR3 length: 12 residues. The germline V gene encodes CDR1 SQVTM and CDR2 ANQGSEA. The germline V and J ends were trimmed by 7 bases and 7 bases, with 16 bases remaining between them. The CDR3 sequence: CSDLTGFGGYTF. The CDR3 nucleotides read TGCAGCGACCTTACAGGGTTTGGTGGCTACACCTTC.

The gene calls are TRBV7-2 and TRBJ2-7; no reliable D call. Germline V CDR1 and CDR2: SGHTA, FQGNSA. Trimming took off 0 bases at V and 2 bases at J, with 11 bases between the two ends. The length of the CDR3 is 15 residues. The CDR3: CASSLALSTAYEQYF. In nucleotides, the CDR3 is TGTGCCAGCAGCTTAGCCCTCTCAACAGCCTACGAGCAGTACTTC.

V usage is TRBV9 and J usage is TRBJ1-1; TRBD1 is a possible D gene (6 bases). V was pared by 4 bases and J by 4 bases, with 14 bases between. Germline lookup yields CDR1 SGDLS and CDR2 YYNGEE. The CDR3 length is 14 residues. CDR3 protein: CASSPGGRGTEAFF. The CDR3 bases are TGTGCCAGCAGCCCGGGCGGCAGGGGCACTGAAGCTTTCTTT.

The V call is TRBV29-1, the J call TRBJ2-3; possible D gene TRBD2, 6 bases. CDR1 SQVTM and CDR2 ANQGSEA come from the germline V gene. The CDR3 covers 14 residues. The germline V and J ends were trimmed by 7 bases and 3 bases, with 17 bases remaining between them. CDR3 in DNA: TGCAGCGCTGCTGGGGGGACTGGGACAGATACGCAGTATTTT. The encoded protein is CSAAGGTGTDTQYF.